These 3 T cell receptor beta chains came from one sample sequenced in a study of cytomegalovirus exposure and HLA in healthy donors. Profiled with immunoSEQ multiplex PCR; TCRdb holds only in-frame clones, not every one. The sample holds around 200,000 clones, 88% seen once. The sequenced sample consisted of PBMCs. The receptors were sampled from a woman under 30 in good health and CMV-seronegative.

The rearrangement joins TRBV11-1 to TRBJ1-1; no reliable D call. Trimming took 5 bases from V and 8 from J, leaving 12 bases between them. The germline gives CDR1 SGHAT, CDR2 FQDESV (reference sequence). CDR3 length equals 12 residues. The CDR3 bases are TGTGCCAGCAGCCCGACGGGTAGGGAAGCTTTCTTT. Its protein is CASSPTGREAFF.

The gene calls are TRBV19 and TRBJ1-5; the match to TRBD1 covers 8 bases. The CDR3 length is 15 residues. Germline V gives CDR1 LNHDA, CDR2 SQIVND (reference sequence). After removal of 7 bases from V and 4 bases from J, the junction contained 9 bases not matched to a gene. The CDR3 DNA sequence: TGTGCCAGTACTTCCAGGGGGCTGGGAAATCAGCCCCAGCATTTT. As protein: CASTSRGLGNQPQHF.

CDR3 nucleotides: TGTGCCAGCAGAAACAGGGGGCCTGGAAACACCATATATTTT. It specifies CASRNRGPGNTIYF. The chain employs TRBV6-5 and TRBJ1-3, with 9 bases that match TRBD1. The CDR3 is 14 residues long. Per germline, CDR1 MNHEY and CDR2 SVGAGI. V lost 6 bases to trimming and J lost 2 bases; unmatched junction nucleotides: 2.